This TCR beta chain was recovered during a study of neurological immune-mediated disorders. Study findings and constraints: Private repertoires in all groups were suggested by the finding that expanded clones across subjects shared no CDR3 amino acid sequences. One cluster of related CDR3 sequences contained, by phylogenetic grouping, the repertoires of 18 of 34 multiple sclerosis patients and formed a possible signature.

With 10-nucleotide random UMIs included, cDNA was synthesized by 5'RACE. MiXCR, run by TCRdb on the 5' RACE reads, gives a single entry per CDR3 protein. The table records 90,000 to 100,000 distinct CDR3 sequences, 3% to 4% of them present only once. This clonotype occurred many times. Its antigen is as yet unknown. After removal of 3 bases from V and 8 bases from J, the junction contained 14 bases not matched to a gene. The CDR3 consists of 16 residues. Germline lookup yields CDR1 DFQATT and CDR2 SNEGSKA (reference sequence). Unsorted libraries were derived from 2 million PBMCs stored at -80 C. The chain carries TRBV20-1 and TRBJ2-1, with 9 bases fitting TRBD2. The sequencing input was PBMCs. The sequence was collected from a woman aged 18-30 years with multiple sclerosis. The CDR3 DNA sequence: TGCAGTGCTAGCTCCGGGGGTAGCGGGAGAGGGGATGAGCAGTTCTTC. Amino acids: CSASSGGSGRGDEQFF.